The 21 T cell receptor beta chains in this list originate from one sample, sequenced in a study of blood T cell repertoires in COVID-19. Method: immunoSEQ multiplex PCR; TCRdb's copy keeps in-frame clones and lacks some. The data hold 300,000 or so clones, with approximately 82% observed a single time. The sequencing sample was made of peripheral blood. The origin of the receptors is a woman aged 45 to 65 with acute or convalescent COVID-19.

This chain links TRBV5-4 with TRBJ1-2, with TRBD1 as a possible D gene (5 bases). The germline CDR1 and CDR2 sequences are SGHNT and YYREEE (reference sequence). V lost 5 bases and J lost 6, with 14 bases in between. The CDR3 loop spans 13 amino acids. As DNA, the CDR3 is TGTGCCAGCAGTGGGGGGTCCGGGGATGGCTACACCTTC. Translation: CASSGGSGDGYTF.

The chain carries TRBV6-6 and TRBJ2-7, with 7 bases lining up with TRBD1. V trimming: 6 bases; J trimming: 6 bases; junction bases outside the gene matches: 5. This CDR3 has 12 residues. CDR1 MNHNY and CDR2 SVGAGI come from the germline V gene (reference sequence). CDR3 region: CASSPGQSEQYF. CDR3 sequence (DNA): TGTGCCAGCAGCCCGGGACAGTCCGAGCAGTACTTC.

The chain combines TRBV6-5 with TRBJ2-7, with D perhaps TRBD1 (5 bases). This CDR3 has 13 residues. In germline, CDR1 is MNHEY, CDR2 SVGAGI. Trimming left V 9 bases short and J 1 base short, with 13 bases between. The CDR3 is CASQEAGSYEQYF. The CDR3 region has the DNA TGTGCCAGTCAGGAAGCAGGGTCCTACGAGCAGTACTTC.

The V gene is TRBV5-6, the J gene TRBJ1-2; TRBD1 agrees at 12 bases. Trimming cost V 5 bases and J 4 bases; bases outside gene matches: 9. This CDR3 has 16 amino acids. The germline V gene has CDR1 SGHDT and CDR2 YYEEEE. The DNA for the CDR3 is TGTGCCAGCAGTCAATCTCCGGGACAGGGGGCCTATGGCTACACCTTC. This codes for CASSQSPGQGAYGYTF.

CDR3 sequence (DNA): TGTGCCAGCAGTTACGCGGGCGAACTAGCGGGGGAACAAGAGACCCAGTACTTC. This encodes CASSYAGELAGEQETQYF. The rearrangement uses TRBV6-2 or TRBV6-3 and TRBJ2-5; 11 bases line up with TRBD2. CDR3 length equals 18 residues. Trimming took 2 bases from V and 2 from J; bases not matched to a gene: 10. Germline-derived CDR1 and CDR2 are MNHEY and SVGEGT.

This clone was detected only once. The DNA for the CDR3 is TGTGCCAGCAGTGAAGGGAGCGGCCTGCAAGAGACCCAGTACTTC. Encoded protein: CASSEGSGLQETQYF. This chain connects TRBV2 to TRBJ2-5; tentative D call: TRBD2 (5 bases). With 1 base removed from V and 2 bases from J, the gap between germline ends came to 11 bases. The CDR3 loop spans 15 amino acids. The germline V gene encodes CDR1 SNHLY and CDR2 FYNNEI. Complete variable domain (other parts from reference TRBV2 and TRBJ2-5): EPEVTQTPSHQVTQMGQEVILRCVPISNHLYFYWYRQILGQKVEFLVSFYNNEISEKSEIFDDQFSVERPDGSNFTLKIRSTKLEDSAMYFCASSEGSGLQETQYFGPGTRLLVL.

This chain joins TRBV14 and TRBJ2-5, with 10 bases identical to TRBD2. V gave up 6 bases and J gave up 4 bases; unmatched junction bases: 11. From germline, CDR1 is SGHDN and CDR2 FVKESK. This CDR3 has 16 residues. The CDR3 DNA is TGTGCCAGCAGTTCCATTCTAGCGGGGGATCGAGAGACCCAGTACTTC. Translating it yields CASSSILAGDRETQYF.

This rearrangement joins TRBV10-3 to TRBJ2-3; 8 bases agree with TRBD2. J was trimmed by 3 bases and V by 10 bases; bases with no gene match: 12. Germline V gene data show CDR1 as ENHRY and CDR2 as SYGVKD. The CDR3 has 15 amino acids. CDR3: CATTASGSRTDTQYF. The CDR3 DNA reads TGTGCCACTACCGCCAGCGGGAGTAGGACAGATACGCAGTATTTT.

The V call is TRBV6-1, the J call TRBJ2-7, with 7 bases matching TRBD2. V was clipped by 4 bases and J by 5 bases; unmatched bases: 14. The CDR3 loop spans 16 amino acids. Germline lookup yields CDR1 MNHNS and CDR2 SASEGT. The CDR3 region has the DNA TGTGCCAGCAGTGGAGCGACTAGCCCCCTCTTCCACGAGCAGTACGTC. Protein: CASSGATSPLFHEQYV.

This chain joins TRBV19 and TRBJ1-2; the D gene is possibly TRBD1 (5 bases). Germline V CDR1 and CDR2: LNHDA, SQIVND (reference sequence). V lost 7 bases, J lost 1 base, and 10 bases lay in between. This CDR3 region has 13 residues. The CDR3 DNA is TGTGCCAGTACCGGCAGGGTTAACTATGGCTACACCTTC. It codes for CASTGRVNYGYTF.

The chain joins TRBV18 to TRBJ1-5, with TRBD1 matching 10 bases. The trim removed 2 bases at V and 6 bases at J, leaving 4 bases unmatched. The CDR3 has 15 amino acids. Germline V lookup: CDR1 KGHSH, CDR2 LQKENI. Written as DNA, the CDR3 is TGTGCCAGCTCACCAGGGACAGGGGCGGGTCAGCCCCAGCATTTT. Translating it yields CASSPGTGAGQPQHF.

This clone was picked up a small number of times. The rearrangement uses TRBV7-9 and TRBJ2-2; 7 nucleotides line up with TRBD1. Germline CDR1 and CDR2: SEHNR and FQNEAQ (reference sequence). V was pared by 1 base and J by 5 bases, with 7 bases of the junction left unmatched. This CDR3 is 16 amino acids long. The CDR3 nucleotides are TGTGCCAGCAGCTTAGTGACAGGGAAGGGGACCGGGGAGCTGTTTTTT. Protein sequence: CASSLVTGKGTGELFF.

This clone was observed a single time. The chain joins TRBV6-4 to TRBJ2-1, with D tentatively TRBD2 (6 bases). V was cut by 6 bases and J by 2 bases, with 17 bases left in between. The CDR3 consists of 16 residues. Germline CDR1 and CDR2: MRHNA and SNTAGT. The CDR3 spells CASRGSEGGTYNEQFF. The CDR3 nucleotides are TGTGCCAGCAGAGGTAGTGAGGGAGGAACCTACAATGAGCAGTTCTTC.

CDR3 DNA sequence: TGTGCCATCAGTGAGTCCACAGACCAGAACACTGAAGCTTTCTTT. Translated: CAISESTDQNTEAFF. The chain links TRBV10-3 to TRBJ1-1; D is undetermined. This CDR3 is built from 15 residues. Per germline, CDR1 ENHRY and CDR2 SYGVKD. V lost 0 bases and J lost 1, with 9 bases in between.

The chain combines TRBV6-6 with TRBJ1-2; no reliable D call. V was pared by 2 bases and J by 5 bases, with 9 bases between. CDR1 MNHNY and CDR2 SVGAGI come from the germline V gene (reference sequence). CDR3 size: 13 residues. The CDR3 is CASSYGQLYGYTF. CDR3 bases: TGTGCCAGCAGTTACGGGCAGCTATATGGCTACACCTTC.

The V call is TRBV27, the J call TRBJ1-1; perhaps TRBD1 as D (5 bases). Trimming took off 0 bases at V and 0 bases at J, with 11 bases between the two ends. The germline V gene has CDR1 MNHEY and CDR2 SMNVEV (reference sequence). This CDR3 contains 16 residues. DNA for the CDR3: TGTGCCAGCAGTTTATCCAGGACACGGGTGAACACTGAAGCTTTCTTT. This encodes CASSLSRTRVNTEAFF.

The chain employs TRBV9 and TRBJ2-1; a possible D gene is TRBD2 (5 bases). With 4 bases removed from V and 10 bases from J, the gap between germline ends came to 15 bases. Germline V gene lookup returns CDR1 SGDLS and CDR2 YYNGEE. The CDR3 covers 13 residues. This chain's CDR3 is CASSKAPTGEQFF. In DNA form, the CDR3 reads TGTGCCAGCAGCAAGGCCCCGACGGGGGAGCAGTTCTTC.

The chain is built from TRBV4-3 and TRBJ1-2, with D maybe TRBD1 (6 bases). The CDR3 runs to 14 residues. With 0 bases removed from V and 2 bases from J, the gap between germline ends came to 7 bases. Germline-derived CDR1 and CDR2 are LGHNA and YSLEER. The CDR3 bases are TGCGCCAGCAGCCAAGATCAGGGGAACTATGGCTACACCTTC. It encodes CASSQDQGNYGYTF.

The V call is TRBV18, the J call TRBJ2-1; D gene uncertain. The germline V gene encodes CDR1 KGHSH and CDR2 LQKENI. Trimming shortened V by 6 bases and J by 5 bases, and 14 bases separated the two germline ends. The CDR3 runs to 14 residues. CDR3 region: CASSPGLSDNEQFF. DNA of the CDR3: TGTGCCAGCTCGCCGGGTCTTAGTGACAATGAGCAGTTCTTC.

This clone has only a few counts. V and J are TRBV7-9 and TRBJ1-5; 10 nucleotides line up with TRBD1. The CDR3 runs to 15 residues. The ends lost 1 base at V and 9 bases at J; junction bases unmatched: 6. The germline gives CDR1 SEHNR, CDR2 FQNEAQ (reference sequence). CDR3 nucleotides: TGTGCCAGCAGCTTAGGACAGGGGGCTCCCGGGCCCCAGCATTTT. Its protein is CASSLGQGAPGPQHF.

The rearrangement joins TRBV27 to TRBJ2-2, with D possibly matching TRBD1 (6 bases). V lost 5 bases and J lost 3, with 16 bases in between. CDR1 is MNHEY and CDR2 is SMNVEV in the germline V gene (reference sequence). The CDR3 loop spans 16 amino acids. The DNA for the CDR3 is TGTGCCAGCAGTCCCTATGGGGGCCAGTACACCGGGGAGCTGTTTTTT. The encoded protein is CASSPYGGQYTGELFF.